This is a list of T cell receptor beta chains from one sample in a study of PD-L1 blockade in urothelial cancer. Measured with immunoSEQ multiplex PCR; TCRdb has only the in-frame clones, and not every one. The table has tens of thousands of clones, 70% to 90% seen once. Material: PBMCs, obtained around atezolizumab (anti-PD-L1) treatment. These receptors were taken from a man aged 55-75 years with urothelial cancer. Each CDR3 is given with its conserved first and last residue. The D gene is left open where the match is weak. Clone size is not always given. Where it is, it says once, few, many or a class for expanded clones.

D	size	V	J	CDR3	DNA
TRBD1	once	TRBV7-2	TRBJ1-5	CASSLEQGARQPQHF	TGTGCCAGCAGCTTAGAGCAGGGGGCTCGGCAGCCCCAGCATTTT
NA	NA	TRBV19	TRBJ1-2	CASSILGGESGYTF	TGTGCCAGTAGTATCTTAGGGGGAGAGAGCGGCTACACCTTC
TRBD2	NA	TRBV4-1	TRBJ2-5	CASSQGLALETQYF	TGCGCCAGCAGCCAAGGACTAGCGCTAGAGACCCAGTACTTC
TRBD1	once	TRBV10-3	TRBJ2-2	CAISRVTGGVPGELFF	TGTGCCATCAGTCGAGTGACAGGGGGGGTTCCCGGGGAGCTGTTTTTT
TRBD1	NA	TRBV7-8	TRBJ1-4	CASSSTGTGGEKLFF	TGTGCCAGCAGCAGTACCGGGACAGGGGGTGAAAAACTGTTTTTT
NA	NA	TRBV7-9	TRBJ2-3	CASSLVPRSTDTQYF	TGTGCCAGCAGCTTAGTTCCCCGGTCGACAGATACGCAGTATTTT
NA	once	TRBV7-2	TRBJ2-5	CASSFGGPSGTQYF	TGTGCCAGCAGCTTTGGGGGCCCGTCCGGGACCCAGTACTTC
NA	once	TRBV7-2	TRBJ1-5	CASSFGGDRQPQHF	TGTGCCAGCAGCTTCGGGGGAGATAGGCAGCCCCAGCATTTT
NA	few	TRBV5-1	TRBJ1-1	CASSLTGEVFTEAFF	TGCGCCAGCAGCTTGACGGGGGAGGTATTCACTGAAGCTTTCTTT
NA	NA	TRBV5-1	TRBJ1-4	CASSLWQGSNEKLFF	TGCGCCAGCAGCTTGTGGCAGGGCTCTAATGAAAAACTGTTTTTT
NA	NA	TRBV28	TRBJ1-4	CASSLHLGGEKLFF	TGTGCCAGCAGTTTACATCTGGGGGGTGAAAAACTGTTTTTT
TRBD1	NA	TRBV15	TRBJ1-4	CATSRDSGQGLGEKLFF	TGTGCCACCAGCAGAGATTCGGGACAGGGGTTGGGAGAAAAACTGTTTTTT
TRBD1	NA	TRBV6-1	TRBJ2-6	CASTVDRAGANVLTF	TGTGCCAGCACCGTTGACAGGGCTGGGGCCAACGTCCTGACTTTC
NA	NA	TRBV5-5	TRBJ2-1	CASSLEMGGGAYEQFF	TGTGCCAGCAGCTTGGAAATGGGAGGGGGGGCCTATGAGCAGTTCTTC
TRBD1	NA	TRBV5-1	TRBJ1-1	CASAGTANTEAFF	TGCGCCAGCGCCGGGACAGCGAACACTGAAGCTTTCTTT
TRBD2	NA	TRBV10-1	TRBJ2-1	CASSEGRAGVQFF	TGCGCCAGCAGTGAGGGAAGGGCGGGGGTGCAGTTCTTC
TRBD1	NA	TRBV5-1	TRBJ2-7	CASSLGWQGAREQYF	TGCGCCAGCAGCTTGGGTTGGCAGGGGGCGAGAGAGCAGTACTTC
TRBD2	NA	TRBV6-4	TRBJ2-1	CASSDSRASGGYNEQFF	TGTGCCAGCAGTGACTCGAGGGCTAGCGGGGGCTACAATGAGCAGTTCTTC
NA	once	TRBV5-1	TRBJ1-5	CASSFPDRNQPQHF	TGCGCCAGCAGCTTCCCCGACAGGAATCAGCCCCAGCATTTT
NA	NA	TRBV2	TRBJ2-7	CASSEERTSYEQYF	TGTGCCAGCAGTGAAGAGCGGACCTCCTACGAGCAGTACTTC
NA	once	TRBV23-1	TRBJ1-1	CASSQWGRVSEAFF	TGCGCCAGCAGTCAATGGGGCAGGGTGTCGGAAGCTTTCTTT
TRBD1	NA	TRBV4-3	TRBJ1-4	CASSRSTGWGEKLFF	TGCGCCAGCAGCCGCTCGACAGGGTGGGGTGAAAAACTGTTTTTT
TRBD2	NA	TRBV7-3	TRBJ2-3	CASSYSGTTTDTQYF	TGTGCCAGCAGCTACTCCGGGACTACCACAGATACGCAGTATTTT